Included here is one T cell receptor (beta chain) sequence, with context. Per the authors' pipeline: Amplification from reference gene primers served as the basis for estimated nucleated cell counts. Clones were sequenced by immunoSEQ multiplex PCR, and TCRdb holds only the in-frame ones, with some missing. The V and J calls and clone size are taken from that table; D and trimming were inferred from the DNA. The sample holds under 130,000 clones; approximately 80% are singletons and the top ten take around 12%. Germline CDR1 and CDR2: LNHDA and SQIVND (reference sequence). V lost 1 base to trimming and J lost 0 bases; unmatched junction nucleotides: 0. The CDR3 spans 14 residues. This record belongs to a study of blood T cell repertoires in COVID-19. Turning to the study itself: The United States, Italy and Spain provided the acute and convalescent COVID-19 samples.

Material for sequencing was peripheral blood. The TCR originated in a human donor in a cohort sampled during active COVID-19. The chain combines TRBV19 with TRBJ2-7, with 7 bases lining up with TRBD1. The CDR3 region is CASSIGQGSYEQYF. Written as DNA, the CDR3 is TGTGCCAGTAGTATAGGACAGGGCTCCTACGAGCAGTACTTC.